One sample yielded the 21 T cell receptor beta chains listed below, sequenced in a study of blood T cells in healthy people across ages. Then a second PCR, running roughly 7 to 12 cycles, was carried out with a sample-barcoded 5' primer and a J-beta primer mix. TCRdb independently ran MiXCR on the 5' RACE reads; one entry per CDR3 protein. Counted here are 1.5 million to 2 million distinct CDR3 sequences, 30% to 40% occurring once; the ten biggest clones make up approximately 10%. Source material: blood. The receptors were gathered from a woman in her 30s in good health.

The chain employs TRBV4-1 and TRBJ1-2, with 7 bases aligning to TRBD1. Germline CDR1 reads MGHRA; CDR2 reads YSYEKL. This CDR3 is 14 amino acids long. V was clipped by 1 base and J by 4 bases; unmatched bases: 3. CDR3 coding DNA: TGCGCCAGCAGCCAAGGAGGGGGCGCCTATGGCTACACCTTC. This gives the protein CASSQGGGAYGYTF.

The rearrangement uses TRBV7-2 and TRBJ2-1; a possible D gene is TRBD2 (6 bases). Per the germline V gene, CDR1 is SGHTA and CDR2 is FQGNSA. V was cut by 3 bases and J by 3 bases, with 12 bases left in between. The CDR3 has 15 residues. The CDR3 nucleotides are TGTGCCAGCAGCTTTTCTAGCGCTGACTACAATGAGCAGTTCTTC. It translates to CASSFSSADYNEQFF.

The V call is TRBV29-1, the J call TRBJ1-2; the D gene is possibly TRBD1 (5 bases). This CDR3 is 13 amino acids long. Germline V gives CDR1 SQVTM, CDR2 ANQGSEA. Trimming took 4 bases from V and 6 from J, leaving 15 bases between them. The DNA of the CDR3 is TGCAGCGTTGGATTTGGGGGTGAAGATGGCTACACCTTC. Its translation is CSVGFGGEDGYTF.

This chain uses TRBV5-4 with TRBJ2-3; maybe TRBD2 (5 bases). Germline V gives CDR1 SGHNT, CDR2 YYREEE (reference sequence). Trimming took off 4 bases at V and 3 bases at J, with 12 bases between the two ends. This CDR3 contains 14 residues. The CDR3 nucleotides read TGTGCCAGCAGCCGGGAAATGAGGACAGATACGCAGTATTTT. This gives the protein CASSREMRTDTQYF.

This clonotype is a singleton in its sample. The chain has TRBV4-1 and TRBJ1-5; no definite D call. The CDR3 length is 15 residues. V shed 0 bases and J shed 9 bases, with 15 bases lying between them. The V gene's germline CDR1 is MGHRA and CDR2 YSYEKL. The CDR3 DNA sequence: TGCGCCAGCAGCCAAGAACAGCGCGGAGTGGGGCCCCAGCATTTT. Translating it yields CASSQEQRGVGPQHF.

This clonotype came up many times. The genes are TRBV20-1 and TRBJ2-3, with D perhaps TRBD2 (6 bases). V was trimmed by 6 bases and J by 1 base, leaving 11 bases between them. This CDR3 has 13 residues. The V gene's germline CDR1 is DFQATT and CDR2 SNEGSKA (reference sequence). The CDR3 loop is CSARGPGTDTQYF. CDR3 bases: TGCAGTGCGCGGGGACCCGGCACAGATACGCAGTATTTT.

Note on this clonotype: A much larger clone lies a single base off, so this may be a read error. This chain joins TRBV29-1 and TRBJ2-5; D possibly uses TRBD1 or TRBD2 (6 bases each). The J call is uncertain, as TRBJ2-7 better fits the DNA end. There are 15 residues in the CDR3. Germline CDR1 reads SQVTM; CDR2 reads ANQGSEA. CDR3 sequence reads: CSVASGRDTTYEQYF. The CDR3 DNA reads TGCAGCGTGGCCAGCGGGCGGGACACCACCTACGAGCAGTACTTC.

As to this clonotype: One base away lies a much larger clone, so this may be a sequencing read error. The CDR3 is CAIRGRNQETQYF. The CDR3 DNA reads as TGTGCCATCAGGGGACGTAACCAAGAGACCCAGTACTTC. The chain combines TRBV10-3 with TRBJ2-5; D might be TRBD1 or TRBD2, each matching 5 bases. Per the germline V gene, CDR1 is ENHRY and CDR2 is SYGVKD. The length of the CDR3 is 13 residues. Trimming left V 6 bases short and J 0 bases short, with 8 bases between.

J is TRBJ2-7 and V is TRBV4-1; TRBD1 aligns across 7 bases. This CDR3 is built from 15 residues. V dropped 2 bases and J dropped 2; count of bases not matched to a gene: 6. Germline CDR1 reads MGHRA; CDR2 reads YSYEKL. CDR3 DNA: TGCGCCAGCAGCCAACCGGGACAGAGAACCTACGAGCAGTACTTC. Encoded protein: CASSQPGQRTYEQYF.

This rearrangement joins TRBV11-2 to TRBJ2-3; tentatively, D is TRBD2 (5 bases). The CDR3 sequence is 16 residues long. V was pared by 0 bases and J by 6 bases, with 16 bases between. Germline-derived CDR1 and CDR2 are SGHAT and FQNNGV. The CDR3 nucleotides read TGTGCCAGCAGCTTAGATTGGAGGCTAGGCGTCGATACGCAGTATTTT. Translating gives CASSLDWRLGVDTQYF.

The V gene is TRBV7-9, the J gene TRBJ2-2; a weak D match, TRBD1 (6 bases). CDR1 is SEHNR and CDR2 is FQNEAQ in the germline V gene (reference sequence). Trimming shortened V by 1 base and J by 6 bases, and 9 bases separated the two germline ends. This CDR3 is 14 amino acids long. CDR3 in DNA: TGTGCCAGCAGCTTAGGGACAGATTCCGGGGAGCTGTTTTTT. This encodes CASSLGTDSGELFF.

This clonotype was observed a few times. This rearrangement joins TRBV20-1 to TRBJ2-5; 7 nucleotides align to TRBD2. Germline values: CDR1 DFQATT, CDR2 SNEGSKA (reference sequence). Trimming at V came to 2 bases and at J to 2 bases, leaving 8 bases not matched to a gene. The CDR3 sequence is 15 residues long. CDR3 loop: CSARSTSGGQETQYF. DNA for the CDR3: TGCAGTGCTAGATCTACTTCGGGGGGACAAGAGACCCAGTACTTC.

V usage is TRBV9 and J usage is TRBJ2-1, with 13 bases fitting TRBD2. The CDR3 extends over 14 amino acids. V lost 2 bases, J lost 8 bases, and 1 base stayed unmatched. The V gene's germline CDR1 is SGDLS and CDR2 YYNGEE. DNA for the CDR3: TGTGCCAGCAGCGTGGGACTAGCGGGGTATGAGCAGTTCTTC. Protein sequence: CASSVGLAGYEQFF.

In regard to this clonotype: A much larger clone lies one base from this, so it may be a read error. The gene calls are TRBV11-2 and TRBJ2-3, with D uncertain. Germline CDR1 is SGHAT and CDR2 is FQNNGV. CDR3 length equals 16 residues. The CDR3 sequence is CASSPLRSLSTDTPYF. The CDR3 DNA is TGTGCCAGCAGCCCTCTTAGGAGTTTAAGCACAGATACGCCGTATTTT.

V gene TRBV12-3 or TRBV12-4 combines with J gene TRBJ2-7; D uncertain. V was shortened by 2 bases and J by 3 bases, with 8 bases between the two germline ends. The CDR3 has 13 residues. This CDR3 is CASSLLRVYEQYF. CDR3 nucleotide sequence: TGTGCCAGCAGTTTATTAAGGGTCTACGAGCAGTACTTC.

A remark on this clonotype: Since a much larger clone is just one base distant, this may be a read error. The rearrangement uses TRBV20-1 and TRBJ2-5; D is perhaps TRBD1 or TRBD2 (6 bases each). Per germline, CDR1 DFQATT and CDR2 SNEGSKA (reference sequence). The CDR3 has 13 residues. The DNA of the CDR3 is TGCAGTGCTAGAGGGGGGGCCCAAGAGGCCCAGTACTTC. Protein sequence: CSARGGAQEAQYF.

The CDR3 loop reads CASSLQTSGNHNEQFF. Written as DNA, the CDR3 is TGTGCCAGCAGCCTTCAGACTAGCGGGAATCACAATGAGCAGTTCTTC. The chain is built from TRBV7-9 and TRBJ2-1; 11 bases fit TRBD2. Germline assignment: CDR1 SEHNR and CDR2 FQNEAQ (reference sequence). V lost 5 bases and J lost 5; bases outside the gene matches: 8. This CDR3 is built from 16 residues.

This chain joins TRBV9 and TRBJ2-1, with a tentative D call TRBD2 (5 bases). The J call is doubtful: the DNA matches TRBJ2-7 better. Germline V gene sequence: CDR1 SGDLS, CDR2 YYNGEE. This CDR3 has 15 residues. The DNA of the CDR3 is TGTGCCAGCACTCCCAGAGAGCGGTCCTACAATGAGCAGTACTTC. It translates to CASTPRERSYNEQYF.

The chain uses TRBV3-1 and TRBJ2-2; 8 nucleotides match TRBD2. Germline CDR1 and CDR2: LGHDT and YNNKEL (reference sequence). After removal of 0 bases from V and 4 bases from J, the junction contained 13 bases not matched to a gene. This CDR3 region has 19 residues. The CDR3 spells CASSQDLRAGGEGTGELFF. For the CDR3, the DNA is TGTGCCAGCAGCCAAGATCTTAGGGCGGGAGGAGAGGGCACCGGGGAGCTGTTTTTT.

The chain carries TRBV6-2 or TRBV6-3 and TRBJ1-6, with D unclear. The CDR3 runs 15 residues. Per the germline V gene, CDR1 is MNHEY and CDR2 is SVGEGT. V lost 4 bases and J 11 bases, leaving 18 bases between the germline ends. DNA of the CDR3: TGTGCCAGCAGTTCTACGCTGAGAACAATAACACCCCTCCACTTT. Translation: CASSSTLRTITPLHF.

There are a few counts of this clonotype. V and J are TRBV2 and TRBJ2-7; possibly TRBD1 for D (5 bases). Trimming removed 5 bases from V and 3 bases from J, with 14 bases in between. Per the germline V gene, CDR1 is SNHLY and CDR2 is FYNNEI. This CDR3 spans 14 amino acids. CDR3 nucleotides: TGTGCCAGCAGTCCGCAGGGAAAGGGCTACGAGCAGTACTTC. Its protein is CASSPQGKGYEQYF.